The clone carrying this T cell receptor (beta chain) was seen more than once but under ten times. The data are from a study of metastatic and nonmetastatic thyroid tumors. In the study overall: Repertoires were compared across blood and tumor or nodule tissue from malignant and benign thyroid patients.

All patients were treatment-naive before thyroid surgery. TCRdb re-called clones from the PCR reads using MiXCR. The sample includes under 55,000 clones, about a sixth of them seen just once. V dropped 2 bases and J dropped 5; count of bases not matched to a gene: 8. Germline V gene data show CDR1 as SGHVS and CDR2 as FQNEAQ. The CDR3 sequence is 17 residues long. The TCR was taken from a female donor with papillary thyroid cancer or a benign thyroid nodule (not recorded which). Some clones in this sample may be carry-over from other donors' samples. The source material was blood. The chain couples TRBV7-8 to TRBJ2-5; 13 nucleotides agree with TRBD2. This CDR3 is CASSLYRTSGRFETQYF. For the CDR3, the DNA is TGTGCCAGCAGCTTATATAGGACTAGCGGGAGATTTGAGACCCAGTACTTC. The variable domain in full, with the rest retrieved from reference TRBV7-8 and TRBJ2-5, is GAGVSQSPRYKVAKRGQDVALRCDPISGHVSLFWYQQALGQGPEFLTYFQNEAQLDKSGLPSDRFFAERPEGSVSTLKIQRTQQEDSAVYLCASSLYRTSGRFETQYFGPGTRLLVL.